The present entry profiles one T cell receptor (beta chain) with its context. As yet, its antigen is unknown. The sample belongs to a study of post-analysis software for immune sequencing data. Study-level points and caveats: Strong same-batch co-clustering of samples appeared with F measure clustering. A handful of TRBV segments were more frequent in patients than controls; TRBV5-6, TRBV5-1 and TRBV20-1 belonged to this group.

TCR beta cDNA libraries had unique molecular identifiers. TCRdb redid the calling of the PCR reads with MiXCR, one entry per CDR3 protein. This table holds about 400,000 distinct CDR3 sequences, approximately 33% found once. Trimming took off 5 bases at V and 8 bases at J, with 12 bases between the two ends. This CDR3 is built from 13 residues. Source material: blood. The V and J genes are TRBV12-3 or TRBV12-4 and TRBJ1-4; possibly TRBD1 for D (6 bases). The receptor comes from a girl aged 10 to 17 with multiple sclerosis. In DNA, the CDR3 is TGTGCCAGCAGTCCCGGACAGCGCGAAAAACTGTTTTTT. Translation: CASSPGQREKLFF.